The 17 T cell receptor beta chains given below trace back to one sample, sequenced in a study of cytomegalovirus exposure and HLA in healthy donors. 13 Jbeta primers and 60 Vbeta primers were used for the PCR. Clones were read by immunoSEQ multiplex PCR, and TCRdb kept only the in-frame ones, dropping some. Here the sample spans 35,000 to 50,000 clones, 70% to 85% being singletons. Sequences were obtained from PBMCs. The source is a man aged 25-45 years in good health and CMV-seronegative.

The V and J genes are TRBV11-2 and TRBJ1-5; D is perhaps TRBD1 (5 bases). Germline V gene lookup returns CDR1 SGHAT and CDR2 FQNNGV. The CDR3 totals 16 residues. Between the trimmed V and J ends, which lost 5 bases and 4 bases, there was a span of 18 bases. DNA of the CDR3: TGTGCCAGCAGCCCGCGGGGGGGATTGGGAAATCAGCCCCAGCATTTT. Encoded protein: CASSPRGGLGNQPQHF.

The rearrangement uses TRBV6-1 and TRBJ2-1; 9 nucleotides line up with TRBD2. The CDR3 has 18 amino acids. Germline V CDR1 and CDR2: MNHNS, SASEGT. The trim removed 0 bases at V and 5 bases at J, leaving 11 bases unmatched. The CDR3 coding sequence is TGTGCCAGCAGTGAAGCGATCCTACTTAGCGGGAGTCACAATGAGCAGTTCTTC. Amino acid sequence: CASSEAILLSGSHNEQFF.

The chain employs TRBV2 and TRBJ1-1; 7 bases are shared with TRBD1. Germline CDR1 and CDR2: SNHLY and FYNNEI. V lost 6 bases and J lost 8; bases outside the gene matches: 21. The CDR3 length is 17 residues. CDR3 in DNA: TGTGCCAGCAGCGCTACAACAGGGGAAGGCGTCTCTTCCGAAGCTTTCTTT. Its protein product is CASSATTGEGVSSEAFF. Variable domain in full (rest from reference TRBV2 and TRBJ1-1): EPEVTQTPSHQVTQMGQEVILRCVPISNHLYFYWYRQILGQKVEFLVSFYNNEISEKSEIFDDQFSVERPDGSNFTLKIRSTKLEDSAMYFCASSATTGEGVSSEAFFGQGTRLTVV.

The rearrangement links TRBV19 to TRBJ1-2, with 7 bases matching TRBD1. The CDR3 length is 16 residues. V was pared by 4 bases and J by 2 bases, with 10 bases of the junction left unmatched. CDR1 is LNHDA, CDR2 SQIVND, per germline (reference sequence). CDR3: CASSSTGVVKNYGYTF. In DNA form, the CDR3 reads TGTGCCAGTAGTAGTACAGGGGTTGTAAAGAACTATGGCTACACCTTC.

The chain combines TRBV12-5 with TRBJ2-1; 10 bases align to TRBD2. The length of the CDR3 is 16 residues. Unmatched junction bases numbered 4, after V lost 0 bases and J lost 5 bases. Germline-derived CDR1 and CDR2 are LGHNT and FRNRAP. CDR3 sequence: CASGLVLAGTHNEQFF. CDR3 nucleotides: TGTGCTAGTGGTTTGGTACTAGCGGGGACTCACAATGAGCAGTTCTTC.

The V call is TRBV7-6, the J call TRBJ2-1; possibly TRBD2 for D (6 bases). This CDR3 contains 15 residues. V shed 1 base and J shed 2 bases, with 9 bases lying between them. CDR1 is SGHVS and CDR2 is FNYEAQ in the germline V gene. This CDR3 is CASSLVGGPYNEQFF. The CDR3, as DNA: TGTGCCAGCAGCTTAGTAGGAGGGCCCTACAATGAGCAGTTCTTC.

In DNA, the CDR3 is TGCGCCAGCAGCAGAGGGACAGGGGGCAGCTATGGCTACACCTTC. Its protein is CASSRGTGGSYGYTF. The J gene is TRBJ1-2, the V gene TRBV5-1; 12 nucleotides match TRBD1. The CDR3 has 15 residues. The germline V gene encodes CDR1 SGHRS and CDR2 YFSETQ. V lost 4 bases to trimming and J lost 4 bases; unmatched junction nucleotides: 5.

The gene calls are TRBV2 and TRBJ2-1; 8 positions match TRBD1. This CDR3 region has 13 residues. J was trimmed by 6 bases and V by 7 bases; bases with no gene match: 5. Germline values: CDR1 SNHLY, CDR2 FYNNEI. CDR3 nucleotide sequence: TGTGCCAGCACAGGGGGCGAGGTCAATGAGCAGTTCTTC. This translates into CASTGGEVNEQFF.

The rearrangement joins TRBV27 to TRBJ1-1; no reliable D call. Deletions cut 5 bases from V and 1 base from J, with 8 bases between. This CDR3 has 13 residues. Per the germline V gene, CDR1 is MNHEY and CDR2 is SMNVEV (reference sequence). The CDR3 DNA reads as TGTGCCAGCAGTATTACGGGGAACACTGAAGCTTTCTTT. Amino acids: CASSITGNTEAFF.

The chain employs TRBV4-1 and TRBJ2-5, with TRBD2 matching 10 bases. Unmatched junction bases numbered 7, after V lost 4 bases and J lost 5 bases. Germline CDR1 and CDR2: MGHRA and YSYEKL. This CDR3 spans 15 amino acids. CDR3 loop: CASSLLAGVWETQYF. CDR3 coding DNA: TGCGCCAGCAGCCTTCTAGCGGGAGTATGGGAGACCCAGTACTTC.

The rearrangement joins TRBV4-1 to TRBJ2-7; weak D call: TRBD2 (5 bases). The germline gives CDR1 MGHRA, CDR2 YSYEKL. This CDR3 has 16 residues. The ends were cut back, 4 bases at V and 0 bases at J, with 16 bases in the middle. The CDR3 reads CASSPPGGGSSYEQYF. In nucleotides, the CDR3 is TGCGCCAGCAGCCCGCCGGGTGGTGGGAGCTCCTACGAGCAGTACTTC.

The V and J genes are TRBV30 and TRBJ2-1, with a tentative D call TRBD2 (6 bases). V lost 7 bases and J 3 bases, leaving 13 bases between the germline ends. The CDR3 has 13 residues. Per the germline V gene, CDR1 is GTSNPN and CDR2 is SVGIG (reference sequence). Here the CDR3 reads CASRRGGYNEQFF. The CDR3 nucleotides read TGTGCCTCCAGGAGGGGAGGCTACAATGAGCAGTTCTTC.

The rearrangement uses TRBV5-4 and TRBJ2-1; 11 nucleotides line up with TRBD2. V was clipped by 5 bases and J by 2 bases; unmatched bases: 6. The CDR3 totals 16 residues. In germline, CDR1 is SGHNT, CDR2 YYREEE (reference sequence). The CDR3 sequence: CASRRQTSGTYNEQFF. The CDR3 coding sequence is TGTGCCAGCAGACGTCAGACTAGCGGGACCTACAATGAGCAGTTCTTC.

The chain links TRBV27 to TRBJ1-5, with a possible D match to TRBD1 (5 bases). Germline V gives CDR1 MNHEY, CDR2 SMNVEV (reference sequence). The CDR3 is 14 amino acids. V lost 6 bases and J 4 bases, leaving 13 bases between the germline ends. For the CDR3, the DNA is TGTGCCAGCAGCCCAGACAGTATTAATCAGCCCCAGCATTTT. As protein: CASSPDSINQPQHF.

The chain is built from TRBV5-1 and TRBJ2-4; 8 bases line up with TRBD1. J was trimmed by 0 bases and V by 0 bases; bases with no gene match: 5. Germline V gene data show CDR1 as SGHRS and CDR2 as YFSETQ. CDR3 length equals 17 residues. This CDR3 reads CASSLETGELAKNIQYF. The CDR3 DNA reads TGCGCCAGCAGCTTGGAGACAGGGGAGCTAGCCAAAAACATTCAGTACTTC.

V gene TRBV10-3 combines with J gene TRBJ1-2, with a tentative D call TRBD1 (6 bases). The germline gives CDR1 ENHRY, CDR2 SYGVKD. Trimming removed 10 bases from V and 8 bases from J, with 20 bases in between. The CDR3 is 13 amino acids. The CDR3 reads CANGASGVGGYTF. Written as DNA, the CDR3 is TGTGCCAACGGGGCCTCAGGGGTAGGAGGCTACACCTTC.

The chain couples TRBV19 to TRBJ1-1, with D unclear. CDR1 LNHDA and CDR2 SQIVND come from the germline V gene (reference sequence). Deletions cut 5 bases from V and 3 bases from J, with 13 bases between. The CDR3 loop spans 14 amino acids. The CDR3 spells CASSPRTPDTEAFF. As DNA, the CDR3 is TGTGCCAGTAGTCCCCGTACCCCAGACACTGAAGCTTTCTTT.